The clone carrying this TCR beta chain is a singleton in its sample. Sequencing was performed with immunoSEQ multiplex PCR; in TCRdb, only in-frame clones are kept and a portion is missing. The sample has some 200,000 clones, approximately 84% seen once; the top ten hold 6% to 8%. This sample was taken from a study of blood T cell repertoires in COVID-19. Study information: Acute and convalescent COVID-19 samples came from the United States, Italy and Spain.

Sequenced sample: peripheral blood. The sequence derives from a human donor with acute or convalescent COVID-19. The donor label of this sample is uncertain.

The CDR3 is CASSRDRLGYTF. DNA of the CDR3: TGTGCCAGCAGTCGGGACAGGCTTGGCTACACCTTC. The J gene is TRBJ1-2, the V gene TRBV9, with 8 bases fitting TRBD1. CDR1 SGDLS and CDR2 YYNGEE come from the germline V gene. This CDR3 comprises 12 residues. After removal of 5 bases from V and 7 bases from J, the junction contained 4 bases not matched to a gene.